The 3 T cell receptor beta chains reported below all come from one sample, sequenced in a study of blood T cell repertoires in COVID-19. Clones were read by immunoSEQ multiplex PCR, and TCRdb kept only the in-frame ones, dropping some. The top ten hold 2% to 2.5% of the sample, which has a few hundred thousand clones, approximately 88% seen once. The sequenced material came from peripheral blood. These receptors were taken from a man aged 45-65 years with acute or convalescent COVID-19.

The chain joins TRBV7-9 to TRBJ1-1; D might be TRBD1 (5 bases). Per the germline V gene, CDR1 is SEHNR and CDR2 is FQNEAQ (reference sequence). V was pared by 2 bases and J by 7 bases, with 11 bases between. There are 13 residues in the CDR3. CDR3 sequence (DNA): TGTGCCAGCAGCTTAAATTCGGGGGGTGAAGCTTTCTTT. It translates to CASSLNSGGEAFF.

The chain recombines TRBV18 with TRBJ1-1; no clear D. The CDR3 length is 13 residues. Germline V gene sequence: CDR1 KGHSH, CDR2 LQKENI. Trimming took off 4 bases at V and 2 bases at J, with 8 bases between the two ends. In DNA, the CDR3 is TGTGCCAGCTCACTTCAGGTTAACACTGAAGCTTTCTTT. Protein product: CASSLQVNTEAFF.

This clone was counted a few times. The V gene is TRBV30, the J gene TRBJ1-1, with D unresolved. The CDR3 extends over 15 amino acids. Between the trimmed V and J ends, which lost 0 bases and 1 base, there was a span of 12 bases. Germline assignment: CDR1 GTSNPN and CDR2 SVGIG (reference sequence). Here the CDR3 DNA reads TGTGCCTGGAGTGTCGGAGGCAGTGCGAACACTGAAGCTTTCTTT. Its protein product is CAWSVGGSANTEAFF.